Listed below are T cell receptor beta chains from one sample, sequenced in a study of regulatory T cells in long-lasting Graves disease. TCRdb re-called the multiplex PCR reads through MiXCR, storing one row per CDR3 protein. This repertoire shows roughly 420,000 distinct CDR3 sequences, around 15% found once; its top ten account for roughly 15%. The same data also went into a second study, on T cells in Graves' hyperthyroidism and ophthalmopathy.

The sample was peripheral blood mononuclear cells (PBMCs), taken at new diagnosis, from a patient treated with antithyroid drugs. These receptors were obtained from a woman in her forties or fifties with Graves disease. CDR3s include the opening cysteine and the closing phenylalanine or tryptophan. Each record gives: V gene, J gene, clone size, D gene, CDR3 DNA, CDR3 protein. D genes are given only for firm matches. The listing skips clone size in some rows; elsewhere it reads once, few, many or a size class.

V: TRBV20-1
J: TRBJ1-5
size: many
D: TRBD1
DNA: TGCAGTGCTAGGCGACAGGGGGCGGGAGGCAATCAGCCCCAGCATTTT
CDR3: CSARRQGAGGNQPQHF

V: TRBV6-1
J: TRBJ1-1
size: few
D: -
DNA: TGTGCCAGCAGTCGCTTACAGCTGAACACTGAAGCTTTCTTT
CDR3: CASSRLQLNTEAFF

V: TRBV5-8
J: TRBJ2-3
size: many
D: TRBD1
DNA: TGTGCCAGCGGACCGGGACAGGGGGAGGATACGCAGTATTTT
CDR3: CASGPGQGEDTQYF

V: TRBV12-3/TRBV12-4
J: TRBJ2-2
size: many
D: -
DNA: TGTGCCAGCAGTCCTAGCACGGGGTCGGACTTCACCGGGGAGCTGTTTTTT
CDR3: CASSPSTGSDFTGELFF

V: TRBV27
J: TRBJ1-5
size: many
D: -
DNA: TGTGCCAGCAGTTTAAGGATAGAGGATCAGCCCCAGCATTTT
CDR3: CASSLRIEDQPQHF

V: TRBV19
J: TRBJ2-7
size: -
D: TRBD1
DNA: TGTGCCAGTAGACGAACGACAGGGAACTACGAGCAGTACTTC
CDR3: CASRRTTGNYEQYF

V: TRBV6-1
J: TRBJ1-4
size: many
D: -
DNA: TGTGCCAGCAGACCCAGCCAGACAGGAAATGAAAAACTGTTTTTT
CDR3: CASRPSQTGNEKLFF

V: TRBV20-1
J: TRBJ2-5
size: many
D: TRBD2
DNA: TGCAGTGCTAGACGACTAGCGGCCCAAGAGACCCAGTACTTC
CDR3: CSARRLAAQETQYF

V: TRBV20-1
J: TRBJ2-7
size: many
D: TRBD2
DNA: TGCAGTGCCCGGGGGGGACAAGCCTACGAGCAGTACTTC
CDR3: CSARGGQAYEQYF

V: TRBV20-1
J: TRBJ2-4
size: -
D: TRBD2
DNA: TGCAGTGCTAGAAGCCGACTAGCGACGGATTCCAAAAACATTCAGTACTTC
CDR3: CSARSRLATDSKNIQYF

V: TRBV3-1
J: TRBJ1-3
size: -
D: -
DNA: TGTGCCAGCAGCCAAGATCGGCCGAGTGGAAGCTCTGGAAACACCATATATTTT
CDR3: CASSQDRPSGSSGNTIYF

V: TRBV2
J: TRBJ2-2
size: -
D: -
DNA: TGTGCCAGCAGTGACCGCACGAACACCGGGGAGCTGTTTTTT
CDR3: CASSDRTNTGELFF

V: TRBV28
J: TRBJ2-7
size: -
D: TRBD2
DNA: TGTGCCAGCAGTACATCTAGCGGGGGTTACGAGCAGTACTTC
CDR3: CASSTSSGGYEQYF

V: TRBV28
J: TRBJ1-6
size: many
D: -
DNA: TGTGCCAGCACCCCGTGGGGCTCCTATAATTCACCCCTCCACTTT
CDR3: CASTPWGSYNSPLHF

V: TRBV10-3
J: TRBJ2-7
size: many
D: TRBD1
DNA: TGTGCCACCGCGGAACAGGGGATTTACGAGCAGTACTTC
CDR3: CATAEQGIYEQYF

V: TRBV5-4
J: TRBJ2-7
size: -
D: TRBD2
DNA: TGTGCCATCGGGACTAGCGGTTACGAGCAGTACTTC
CDR3: CAIGTSGYEQYF

V: TRBV28
J: TRBJ1-5
size: many
D: TRBD1
DNA: TGTGCCAGCAGTGAGAGACAGGGCGGTCAGCCCCAGCATTTT
CDR3: CASSERQGGQPQHF

V: TRBV20-1
J: TRBJ2-7
size: many
D: TRBD1
DNA: TGCAGTGCTAGAGATCCAGGCCCACAGGGGGGATACGAGCAGTACTTC
CDR3: CSARDPGPQGGYEQYF

V: TRBV6-1
J: TRBJ1-6
size: -
D: -
DNA: TGTGCCAGCAGCGTCCGGGAAAGGACTTCACCCCTCCACTTT
CDR3: CASSVRERTSPLHF

V: TRBV28
J: TRBJ2-7
size: -
D: -
DNA: TGTGCCAGCAGTAGACACCGGGGCAGTTCCTACGAGCAGTACTTC
CDR3: CASSRHRGSSYEQYF

V: TRBV18
J: TRBJ1-1
size: -
D: TRBD1
DNA: TGTGCCAGCTCACCATTTCTCACAGGGGATGGTGGCACTGAAGCTTTCTTT
CDR3: CASSPFLTGDGGTEAFF

V: TRBV3-1
J: TRBJ2-5
size: -
D: TRBD1
DNA: TGTGCCAGCAGCCAAGATCCGAGTCAGGGGGCAGAGACCCAGTACTTC
CDR3: CASSQDPSQGAETQYF

V: TRBV11-3
J: TRBJ2-2
size: many
D: TRBD1
DNA: TGTGCCAGCAGCCCAAGACAGGGGACGAACACCGGGGAGCTGTTTTTT
CDR3: CASSPRQGTNTGELFF

V: TRBV12-3/TRBV12-4
J: TRBJ2-2
size: -
D: -
DNA: TGTGCCAGCAGTTCAGATGGCGTCACCGGGGAGCTGTTTTTT
CDR3: CASSSDGVTGELFF

V: TRBV12-3/TRBV12-4
J: TRBJ2-7
size: -
D: -
DNA: TGTGCCAGCTCTCGGGATTTAGACGCCTACGAGCAGTACTTC
CDR3: CASSRDLDAYEQYF

V: TRBV27
J: TRBJ2-7
size: many
D: TRBD1
DNA: TGTGCCAGCAGTCCAAAGGGACAGGCGAGCCACGAGCAGTACTTC
CDR3: CASSPKGQASHEQYF

V: TRBV6-1
J: TRBJ1-2
size: many
D: -
DNA: TGTGCCAGCATAACGGAGTATGGCTACACCTTC
CDR3: CASITEYGYTF

V: TRBV14
J: TRBJ1-1
size: few
D: TRBD1
DNA: TGTGCCAGCAGCCAAGAAACAGGGGTGGGAGTTCGGAACACTGAAGCTTTCTTT
CDR3: CASSQETGVGVRNTEAFF

V: TRBV2
J: TRBJ2-5
size: many
D: TRBD2
DNA: TGTGCCAGCAGTCCCCGGACTAGCGGGAGTTGGGAGACCCAGTACTTC
CDR3: CASSPRTSGSWETQYF

V: TRBV18
J: TRBJ1-2
size: many
D: -
DNA: TGTGCCAGCTCACCAGGGGGCACCTATGGCTACACCTTC
CDR3: CASSPGGTYGYTF

V: TRBV27
J: TRBJ2-1
size: many
D: TRBD2
DNA: TGTGCCAGCAGTTCTTGGACTAGCGGGAGTGGAAATGAGCAGTTCTTC
CDR3: CASSSWTSGSGNEQFF

V: TRBV5-1
J: TRBJ2-7
size: many
D: -
DNA: TGTGCCAGCAGTACCAACTACGAGCAGTACTTC
CDR3: CASSTNYEQYF

V: TRBV12-3/TRBV12-4
J: TRBJ2-3
size: many
D: TRBD2
DNA: TGTGCCAGCAGTGGGAGGGAGGGGAAGATGGGCACAGATACGCAGTATTTT
CDR3: CASSGREGKMGTDTQYF

V: TRBV6-4
J: TRBJ1-1
size: -
D: TRBD1
DNA: TGTGCCAGCAGTGTGACGGGACAGGGGAACACTGAAGCTTTCTTT
CDR3: CASSVTGQGNTEAFF

V: TRBV6-1
J: TRBJ2-5
size: many
D: TRBD1
DNA: TGTGCCAGCAGTCACGTCGGGACAGAAGAGACCCAGTACTTC
CDR3: CASSHVGTEETQYF

V: TRBV27
J: TRBJ2-3
size: many
D: -
DNA: TGTGCCAGCAGTTTGGTCGGGAGCCCAGATACGCAGTATTTT
CDR3: CASSLVGSPDTQYF

V: TRBV24-1
J: TRBJ2-1
size: many
D: -
DNA: TGTGCCACCAGCCCTACCGACAGGCTCGGTGAGCAGTTCTTC
CDR3: CATSPTDRLGEQFF

V: TRBV7-3
J: TRBJ2-2
size: many
D: TRBD2
DNA: TGTGCCAGCAGCCTAGCGGGAGAGGGCACCGGGGAGCTGTTTTTT
CDR3: CASSLAGEGTGELFF

V: TRBV12-3/TRBV12-4
J: TRBJ2-1
size: -
D: TRBD1
DNA: TGTGCCAGCAGTTTGGGTGCGACAGGGAGCGATGAGCAGTTCTTC
CDR3: CASSLGATGSDEQFF

V: TRBV5-1
J: TRBJ2-3
size: many
D: -
DNA: TGTGCCAGCAGCTTGGGGACTGCCACAGATACGCAGTATTTT
CDR3: CASSLGTATDTQYF

V: TRBV11-2
J: TRBJ2-1
size: many
D: -
DNA: TGTGCCAGCAGCGATGCCGGTGAGCAGTTCTTC
CDR3: CASSDAGEQFF

V: TRBV9
J: TRBJ2-1
size: -
D: -
DNA: TGTGCCAGCAGCGCTCCCCTAGGATACGAGCAGTTCTTC
CDR3: CASSAPLGYEQFF

V: TRBV19
J: TRBJ2-3
size: -
D: TRBD2
DNA: TGTGCCAGTAGTGAACGACTAGCTTCTGGCACAGATACGCAGTATTTT
CDR3: CASSERLASGTDTQYF

V: TRBV11-2
J: TRBJ1-4
size: few
D: -
DNA: TGTGCCAGCAGCCCCAACCACGGATATAATGAAAAACTGTTTTTT
CDR3: CASSPNHGYNEKLFF

V: TRBV5-1
J: TRBJ2-3
size: -
D: -
DNA: TGCGCCAGCAGCTTGGGGGCATCCGCTAGCACAGATACGCAGTATTTT
CDR3: CASSLGASASTDTQYF

V: TRBV2
J: TRBJ1-6
size: many
D: -
DNA: TGTGCCAGCAGTGTTGGGTATACTTCACCCCTCCACTTT
CDR3: CASSVGYTSPLHF